This T cell receptor (beta chain) was sequenced for a study of early T cells in non-severe SARS-CoV-2 infection. Study findings and constraints: In VDJdb matching, anti-spike CD8 responses were favored while private and CD4 specificities went missing.

The V end was cut by 4 bases, the J end by 0 bases, with 7 bases between. Germline assignment: CDR1 WSHSY and CDR2 SAAADI. The CDR3 has 14 residues. In the case of this clonotype: Its antigen is not known.

Using its own MiXCR run on the 5' RACE reads, TCRdb lists one record per CDR3 protein. The repertoire holds around 60,000 distinct CDR3 sequences, 11% seen once, with roughly 3% in the top ten. The chain uses TRBV10-2 and TRBJ1-5; D uncertain. This sequence was found in an adult who was a healthcare worker with PCR-confirmed SARS-CoV-2 infection or an uninfected control (not recorded which). This specimen was whole blood, taken at baseline. The CDR3 DNA is TGCGCCAGCAGTGCGCAGTATAGCAATCAGCCCCAGCATTTT. Protein sequence: CASSAQYSNQPQHF.